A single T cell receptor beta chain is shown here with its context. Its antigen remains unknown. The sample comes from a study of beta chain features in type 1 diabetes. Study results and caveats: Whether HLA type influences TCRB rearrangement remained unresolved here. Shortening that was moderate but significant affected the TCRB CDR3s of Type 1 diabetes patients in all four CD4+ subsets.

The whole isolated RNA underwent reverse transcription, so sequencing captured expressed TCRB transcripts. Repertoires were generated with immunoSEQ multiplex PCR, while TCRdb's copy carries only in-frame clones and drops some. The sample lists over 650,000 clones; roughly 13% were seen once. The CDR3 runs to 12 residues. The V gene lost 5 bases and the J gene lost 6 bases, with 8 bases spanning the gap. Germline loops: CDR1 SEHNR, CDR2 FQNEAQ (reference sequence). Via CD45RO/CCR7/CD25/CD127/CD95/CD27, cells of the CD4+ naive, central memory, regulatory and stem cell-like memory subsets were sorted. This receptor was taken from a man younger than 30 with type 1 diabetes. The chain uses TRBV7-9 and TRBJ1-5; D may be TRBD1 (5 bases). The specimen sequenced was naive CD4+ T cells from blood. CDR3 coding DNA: TGTGCCAGCAGCGCCGGGGGTCAGCCCCAGCATTTT. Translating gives CASSAGGQPQHF.